These T cell receptor beta chains were read from a single sample in a study of T-cell reconstitution after alpha-beta-depleted transplantation in children. TCRdb redid the calling of the PCR reads with MiXCR, one entry per CDR3 protein. The sample shows some 290,000 distinct CDR3 sequences, about 10% of them seen only once. This specimen consisted of PBMCs from the stem cell graft donor, obtained from the stem cell graft. The receptors come from a human donor who donated a stem cell graft to a child with SCID. Both conserved end residues are part of each CDR3. The D gene is left open where the match is weak. Size is omitted from some rows. Given values are once, few, many or a class for expanded clones.

TGTGCCAGCAGCGTTGGAGGGGAGCTGTTTTTT | CASSVGGELFF | TRBV9 | . | TRBJ2-2 | many
TGTGCCAGCAGTCTAGGGACAGGGGGCGCGAAAATCTATGGCTACACCTTC | CASSLGTGGAKIYGYTF | TRBV6-5 | TRBD1 | TRBJ1-2 | .
TGTGCCAGCAGTGAATTGGGACAGGGGGTAGGCATTCAGTACTTC | CASSELGQGVGIQYF | TRBV25-1 | TRBD1 | TRBJ2-4 | .
TGTGCCAGTACTAGCGGGGGGCTCAATGAGCAGTTCTTC | CASTSGGLNEQFF | TRBV12-3/TRBV12-4 | TRBD2 | TRBJ2-1 | few
TGTGCCAGCAGCCAATCCGCCACTAGCGACCACTACGAGCAGTACTTC | CASSQSATSDHYEQYF | TRBV4-2 | TRBD2 | TRBJ2-7 | many
TGTGCCAGCAGGTTGAGGGGTTTGAGCACTGAAGCTTTCTTT | CASRLRGLSTEAFF | TRBV12-3/TRBV12-4 | . | TRBJ1-1 | many
TGTGCCAGCAGCGTGGGGGCTTTAACTGAAGCTTTCTTT | CASSVGALTEAFF | TRBV9 | . | TRBJ1-1 | few
TGCAGTGCTAGAGGTTTTAGCTCCTACGAGCAGTACTTC | CSARGFSSYEQYF | TRBV20-1 | . | TRBJ2-7 | .
TGCGCCAGCAGCACAGCGGGGGACCTCTACGAGCAGTACTTC | CASSTAGDLYEQYF | TRBV5-1 | TRBD2 | TRBJ2-7 | .
TGCGCCAGCAGCTTGGAGCCGGGGACCTACAATGAGCAGTTCTTC | CASSLEPGTYNEQFF | TRBV5-1 | . | TRBJ2-1 | few
TGCGCCAGCAGCTTGGCGGGACAGACGAACACTGAAGCTTTCTTT | CASSLAGQTNTEAFF | TRBV5-1 | TRBD1 | TRBJ1-1 | many
TGTGCCAGCAGTCTCCTGACTGGGACTAGCGGGGGGCGAAGGGGGGAGCTGTTTTTT | CASSLLTGTSGGRRGELFF | TRBV6-4 | TRBD2 | TRBJ2-2 | .
TGCGCCAGCAGCTCCACAGGGGCAGGGAGCGGGGAGCTGTTTTTT | CASSSTGAGSGELFF | TRBV4-1 | TRBD1 | TRBJ2-2 | .
TGTGCCAGCAGCTCCGGGACTGACTATAATTCACCCCTCCACTTT | CASSSGTDYNSPLHF | TRBV7-6 | . | TRBJ1-6 | .
TGTGCCACCCGACAGGGCCCGAACGAGCAGTACTTC | CATRQGPNEQYF | TRBV6-2/TRBV6-3 | TRBD1 | TRBJ2-7 | .
TGTGCCAGCAGTTACTCGGAGAGACTAGCGGGGGGTTTCTTC | CASSYSERLAGGFF | TRBV6-5 | TRBD2 | TRBJ2-1 | .
TGTGCCAGCAGCTTAGGGAGGGAGAGCGGCAATGAGCAGTTCTTC | CASSLGRESGNEQFF | TRBV7-2 | . | TRBJ2-1 | few
TGTGCCATCAGTGAGTCGGGGGGCTGGACAGATACGCAGTATTTT | CAISESGGWTDTQYF | TRBV10-3 | . | TRBJ2-3 | few
TGCAGCGTTAACCAGGGGAGCGAGCAGTACTTC | CSVNQGSEQYF | TRBV29-1 | . | TRBJ2-7 | many
TGCGCCAGCAGCTTGGCCGAACAGAGAAATTCACCCCTCCACTTT | CASSLAEQRNSPLHF | TRBV5-1 | . | TRBJ1-6 | many
TGTGCCAGCAGCTCCCGAGGGGACCGAGCAGGAGAGACCCAGTACTTC | CASSSRGDRAGETQYF | TRBV7-2 | . | TRBJ2-5 | few
TGTGCCATTGGCGTAGGAGAGAGCTATGGCTACACCTTC | CAIGVGESYGYTF | TRBV10-3 | . | TRBJ1-2 | .
TGTGCCAGCAGCTTAGGACAGGGGCAATACGAGCAGTACTTC | CASSLGQGQYEQYF | TRBV5-5 | TRBD1 | TRBJ2-7 | .
TGTGCCAGCAGTCCCGGGACAGGGACAAACACCGGGGAGCTGTTTTTT | CASSPGTGTNTGELFF | TRBV6-1 | TRBD1 | TRBJ2-2 | .
TGTGCCAGCAGTGTAGACAGGGGTTTAGGGAGTGAGCAGTTCTTC | CASSVDRGLGSEQFF | TRBV25-1 | TRBD1 | TRBJ2-1 | .
TGCAGTGCTAGACCAATAGCCGGGACAGCGAATTCACCCCTCCACTTT | CSARPIAGTANSPLHF | TRBV20-1 | TRBD1 | TRBJ1-6 | once
TGCAGTGCTAGAGAATGGGGGGGAGATACGCAGTATTTT | CSAREWGGDTQYF | TRBV20-1 | TRBD2 | TRBJ2-3 | .
TGTGCCAGCAGTGGGGCCGAGGGCCAGCCCCAGCATTTT | CASSGAEGQPQHF | TRBV6-1 | . | TRBJ1-5 | .
TGTGCCAGCAGTCCCGGACAGGGGGCGCCGGACATTCAGTACTTC | CASSPGQGAPDIQYF | TRBV6-2/TRBV6-3 | TRBD1 | TRBJ2-4 | .
TGTGCCAGCAGTATCCCGCGACAGAAGCAGTTCTTC | CASSIPRQKQFF | TRBV27 | . | TRBJ2-1 | .
TGCGCCAGCAGCCACACGGGGGGCAGTCAACTTATAGCCAAAAACATTCAGTACTTC | CASSHTGGSQLIAKNIQYF | TRBV4-1 | . | TRBJ2-4 | .
TGTGCCAGTAACGGCAGGGGGAACACTGAAGCTTTCTTT | CASNGRGNTEAFF | TRBV19 | . | TRBJ1-1 | .
TGTGCCAGCAGCTTACGGGGCCAAGCAGATACGCAGTATTTT | CASSLRGQADTQYF | TRBV11-1 | . | TRBJ2-3 | .
TGTGCCAGCAGCTTGGATACTAGACAAGAGACCCAGTACTTC | CASSLDTRQETQYF | TRBV5-5 | . | TRBJ2-5 | .
TGTGCCAGCAGTTACTCGAGGACTAGCGGGGGGATTAGCTCCTACGAGCAGTACTTC | CASSYSRTSGGISSYEQYF | TRBV6-5 | TRBD2 | TRBJ2-7 | .
TGTGCCAGCAGCTTAAGTGCCGGGGAATCCTACAATGAGCAGTTCTTC | CASSLSAGESYNEQFF | TRBV7-3 | . | TRBJ2-1 | .
TGCAGTGCTAGAGCCCTTGAGGTCGGGGAGCTGTTTTTT | CSARALEVGELFF | TRBV20-1 | . | TRBJ2-2 | few
TGTGCCAGCACCAACGTAGGGGGCGGGGAGCTGTTTTTT | CASTNVGGGELFF | TRBV6-1 | . | TRBJ2-2 | many
TGCAGTGCTGAAGGACAGGCGCCCTACGAGCAGTACTTC | CSAEGQAPYEQYF | TRBV20-1 | TRBD1 | TRBJ2-7 | few
TGTGCCAGTAGTCCTCTAGCGGGGGGGCTCACCGGGGAGCTGTTTTTT | CASSPLAGGLTGELFF | TRBV19 | TRBD2 | TRBJ2-2 | many
TGCAGCACCTATGGACAGGCTAACTATGGCTACACCTTC | CSTYGQANYGYTF | TRBV29-1 | TRBD1 | TRBJ1-2 | few
TGTGCCAGCAGTTTACTCCAGGGGACAACTAATGAAAAACTGTTTTTT | CASSLLQGTTNEKLFF | TRBV27 | . | TRBJ1-4 | few
TGTGCCAGCAGTTATTTAAGAGCGAGCACTGAAGCTTTCTTT | CASSYLRASTEAFF | TRBV6-5 | . | TRBJ1-1 | .
TGCGCCAGCAGCTTGGGGCTAGGCAACACAGATACGCAGTATTTT | CASSLGLGNTDTQYF | TRBV5-1 | . | TRBJ2-3 | few
TGCAGCGTGAGCAGGGAGGGGGAGACCCAGTACTTC | CSVSREGETQYF | TRBV29-1 | TRBD2 | TRBJ2-5 | few
TGTGCCAGCAGCTTTACCCCGACGTTTGAGACCCAGTACTTC | CASSFTPTFETQYF | TRBV7-9 | . | TRBJ2-5 | few
TGTGACAGCAGCTTAGTGGGGGCCCGAGATGAGCAGTTCTTC | CDSSLVGARDEQFF | TRBV7-6 | . | TRBJ2-1 | .
TGTGCCAGCAGTAATGGGCAGGGGGCTGAAGCTTTCTTT | CASSNGQGAEAFF | TRBV12-3/TRBV12-4 | TRBD1 | TRBJ1-1 | few
TGTGCCAGCAGCCTACATGATTTTGCTGAAGCTTTCTTT | CASSLHDFAEAFF | TRBV7-9 | . | TRBJ1-1 | few
TGTGCCAGCAGTTACTGGCAGGGAGGGGCGGGTGGCTACACCTTC | CASSYWQGGAGGYTF | TRBV6-5 | . | TRBJ1-2 | few
TGTGCCAGCAGCCATTCTCTGGAAGCGATTAACTCAGAGACCCAGTACTTC | CASSHSLEAINSETQYF | TRBV14 | . | TRBJ2-5 | .
TGTGCCAGCAGACGACAGGTGAACACTGAAGCTTTCTTT | CASRRQVNTEAFF | TRBV27 | . | TRBJ1-1 | few
TGCGCCAGCAGCATGACCATGGGGGGCCGGAACACAGATACGCAGTATTTT | CASSMTMGGRNTDTQYF | TRBV5-1 | . | TRBJ2-3 | .
TGTGCCAGCAGGCCAACATCGAACACAGATACGCAGTATTTT | CASRPTSNTDTQYF | TRBV7-9 | . | TRBJ2-3 | few
TGTGCCAGCAGTTACTCCTTGGGACAGGGCCTCCCTGGGGCCAACGTCCTGACTTTC | CASSYSLGQGLPGANVLTF | TRBV6-5 | TRBD1 | TRBJ2-6 | once
TGTGCCAGCAGCTCCACTGGGGTGGAGGAGCAGTTCTTC | CASSSTGVEEQFF | TRBV7-8 | . | TRBJ2-1 | .
TGCAGCGAATCACAGGGCCCTGGCACTGAAGCTTTCTTT | CSESQGPGTEAFF | TRBV29-1 | . | TRBJ1-1 | many
TGCGCCAGCAGCCCGGGACCTATGAACACTGAAGCTTTCTTT | CASSPGPMNTEAFF | TRBV5-1 | . | TRBJ1-1 | few